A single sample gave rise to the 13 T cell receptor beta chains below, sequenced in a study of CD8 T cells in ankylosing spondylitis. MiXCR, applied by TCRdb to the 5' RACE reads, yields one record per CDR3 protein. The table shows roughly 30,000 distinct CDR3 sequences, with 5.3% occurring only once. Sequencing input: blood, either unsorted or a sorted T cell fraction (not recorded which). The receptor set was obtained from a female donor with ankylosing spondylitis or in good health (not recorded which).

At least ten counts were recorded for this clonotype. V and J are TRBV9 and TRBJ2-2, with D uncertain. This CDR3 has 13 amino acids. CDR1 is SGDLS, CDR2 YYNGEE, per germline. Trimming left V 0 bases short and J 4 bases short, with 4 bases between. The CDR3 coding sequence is TGTGCCAGCAGCGTAGGGGGCACCGGGGAGCTGTTTTTT. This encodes CASSVGGTGELFF. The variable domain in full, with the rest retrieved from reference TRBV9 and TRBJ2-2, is DSGVTQTPKHLITATGQRVTLRCSPRSGDLSVYWYQQSLDQGLQFLIQYYNGEERAKGNILERFSAQQFPDLHSELNLSSLELGDSALYFCASSVGGTGELFFGEGSRLTVL.

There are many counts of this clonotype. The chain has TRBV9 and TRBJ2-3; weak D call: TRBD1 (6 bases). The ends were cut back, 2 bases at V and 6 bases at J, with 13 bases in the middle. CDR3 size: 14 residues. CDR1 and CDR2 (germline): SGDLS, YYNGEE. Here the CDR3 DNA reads TGTGCCAGCAGCGTGGGGACAAAAGGGGATACGCAGTATTTT. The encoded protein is CASSVGTKGDTQYF.

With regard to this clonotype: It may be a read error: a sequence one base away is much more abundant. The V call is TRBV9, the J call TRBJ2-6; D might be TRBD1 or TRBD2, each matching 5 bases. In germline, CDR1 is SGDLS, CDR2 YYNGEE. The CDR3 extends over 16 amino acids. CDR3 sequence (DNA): TGTGCCAGCAGCGTAGTGGGGGTTCCTGGGGACAACGTCCTGACTTTC. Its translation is CASSVVGVPGDNVLTF.

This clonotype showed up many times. CDR3 loop: CASSGNSGGSYEQYF. CDR3 sequence (DNA): TGTGCCAGCAGCGGAAATAGCGGGGGATCCTACGAGCAGTACTTC. V gene TRBV9 combines with J gene TRBJ2-7, with 9 bases fitting TRBD2. Germline CDR1 is SGDLS and CDR2 is YYNGEE. Trimming removed 3 bases from V and 1 base from J; junction bases left unmatched: 5. The CDR3 totals 15 residues.

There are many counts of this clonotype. The CDR3 reads CASSVAFRNTGELFF. In DNA form, the CDR3 reads TGTGCCAGCAGCGTAGCTTTTCGGAACACCGGGGAGCTGTTTTTT. J is TRBJ2-2 and V is TRBV9; D unclear. The CDR3 sequence is 15 residues long. Germline loops: CDR1 SGDLS, CDR2 YYNGEE. V was pared by 0 bases and J by 1 base, with 7 bases between.

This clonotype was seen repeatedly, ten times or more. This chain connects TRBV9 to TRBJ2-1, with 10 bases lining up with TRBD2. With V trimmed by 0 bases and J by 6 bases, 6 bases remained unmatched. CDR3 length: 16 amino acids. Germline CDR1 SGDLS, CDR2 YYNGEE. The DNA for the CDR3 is TGTGCCAGCAGCGTAGAAGCGGGGGGGGCGGGCAATGAGCAGTTCTTC. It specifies CASSVEAGGAGNEQFF.

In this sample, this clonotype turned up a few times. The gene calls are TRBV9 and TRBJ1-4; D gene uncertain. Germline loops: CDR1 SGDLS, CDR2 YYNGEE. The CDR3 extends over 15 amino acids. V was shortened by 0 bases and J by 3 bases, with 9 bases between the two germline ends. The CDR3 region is CASSVDPNANEKLFF. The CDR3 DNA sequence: TGTGCCAGCAGCGTAGACCCAAACGCTAATGAAAAACTGTTTTTT.

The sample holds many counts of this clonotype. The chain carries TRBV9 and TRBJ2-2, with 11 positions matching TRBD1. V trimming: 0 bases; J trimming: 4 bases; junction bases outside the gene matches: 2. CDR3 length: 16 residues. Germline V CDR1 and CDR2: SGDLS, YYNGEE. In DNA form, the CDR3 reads TGTGCCAGCAGCGTAGCTGGGACAGGGGGCACCGGGGAGCTGTTTTTT. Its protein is CASSVAGTGGTGELFF.

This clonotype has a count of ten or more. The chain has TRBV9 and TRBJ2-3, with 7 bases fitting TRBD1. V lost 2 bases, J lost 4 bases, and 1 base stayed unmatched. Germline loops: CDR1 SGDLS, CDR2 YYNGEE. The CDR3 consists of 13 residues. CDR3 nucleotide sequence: TGTGCCAGCAGCGTTCAGGGGGCAGATACGCAGTATTTT. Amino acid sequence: CASSVQGADTQYF.

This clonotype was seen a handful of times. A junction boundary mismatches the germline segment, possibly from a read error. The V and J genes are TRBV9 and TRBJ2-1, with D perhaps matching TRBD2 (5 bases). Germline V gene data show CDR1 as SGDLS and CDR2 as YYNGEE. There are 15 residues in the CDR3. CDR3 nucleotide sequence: TGCGCCAGCAGCGTAACCGGGGATTCCTACAATGAGCAGTTCTTC. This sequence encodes CASSVTGDSYNEQFF.

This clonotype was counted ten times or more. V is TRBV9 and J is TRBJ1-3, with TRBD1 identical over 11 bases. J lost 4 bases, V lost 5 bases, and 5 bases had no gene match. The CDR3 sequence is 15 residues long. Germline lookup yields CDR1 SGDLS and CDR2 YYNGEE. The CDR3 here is CASREGTGGGNTIYF. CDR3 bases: TGTGCCAGCAGAGAAGGGACAGGGGGAGGAAACACCATATATTTT. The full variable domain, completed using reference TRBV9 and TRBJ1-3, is DSGVTQTPKHLITATGQRVTLRCSPRSGDLSVYWYQQSLDQGLQFLIQYYNGEERAKGNILERFSAQQFPDLHSELNLSSLELGDSALYFCASREGTGGGNTIYFGEGSWLTVV.

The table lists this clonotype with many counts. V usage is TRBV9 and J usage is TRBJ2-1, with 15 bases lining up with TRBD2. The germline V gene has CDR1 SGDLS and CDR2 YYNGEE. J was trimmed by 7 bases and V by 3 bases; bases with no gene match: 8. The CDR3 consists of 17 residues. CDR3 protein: CASSAPGLAGGRNEQFF. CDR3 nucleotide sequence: TGTGCCAGCAGCGCCCCGGGACTAGCGGGAGGACGTAATGAGCAGTTCTTC.

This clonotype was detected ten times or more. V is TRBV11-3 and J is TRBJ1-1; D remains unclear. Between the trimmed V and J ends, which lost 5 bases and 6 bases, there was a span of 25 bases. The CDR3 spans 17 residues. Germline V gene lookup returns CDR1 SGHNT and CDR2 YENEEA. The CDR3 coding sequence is TGTGCCAGCAGCCAAGCACGAGTGGCGGTTCAAGGAGCTGAAGCTTTCTTT. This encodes CASSQARVAVQGAEAFF.